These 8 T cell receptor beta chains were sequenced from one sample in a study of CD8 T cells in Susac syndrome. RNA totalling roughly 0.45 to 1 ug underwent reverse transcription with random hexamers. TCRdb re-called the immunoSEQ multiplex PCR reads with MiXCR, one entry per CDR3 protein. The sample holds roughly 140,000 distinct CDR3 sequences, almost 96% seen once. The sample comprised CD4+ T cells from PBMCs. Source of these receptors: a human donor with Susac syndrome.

CDR3 bases: TGCGCCAGCAGCTTGATGGGGTACGATTCACCCCTCCACTTT. This codes for CASSLMGYDSPLHF. The rearrangement links TRBV5-1 to TRBJ1-6, with D uncertain. Germline-derived CDR1 and CDR2 are SGHRS and YFSETQ. The CDR3 is 14 residues long. The V end lost 1 base, the J end lost 8 bases, and 10 bases lay between the germline ends.

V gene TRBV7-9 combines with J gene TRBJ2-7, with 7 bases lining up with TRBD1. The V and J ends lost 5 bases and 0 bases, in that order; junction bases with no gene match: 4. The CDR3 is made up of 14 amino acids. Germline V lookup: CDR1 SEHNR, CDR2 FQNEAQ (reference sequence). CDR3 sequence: CASSGTVSSYEQYF. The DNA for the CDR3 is TGTGCCAGCAGCGGGACAGTCAGCTCCTACGAGCAGTACTTC.

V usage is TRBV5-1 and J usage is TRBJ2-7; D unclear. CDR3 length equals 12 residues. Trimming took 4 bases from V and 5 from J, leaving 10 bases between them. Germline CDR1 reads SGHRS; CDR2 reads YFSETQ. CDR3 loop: CASSPASNEQYF. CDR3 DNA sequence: TGCGCCAGCAGCCCGGCATCAAACGAGCAGTACTTC.

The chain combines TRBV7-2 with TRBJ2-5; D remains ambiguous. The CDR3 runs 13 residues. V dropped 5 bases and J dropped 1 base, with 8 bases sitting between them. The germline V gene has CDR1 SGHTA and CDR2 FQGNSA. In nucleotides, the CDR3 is TGTGCCAGCAGCCCTTGGGGCCAAGAGACCCAGTACTTC. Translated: CASSPWGQETQYF.

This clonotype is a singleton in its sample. The CDR3 spells CSVRDGSGAKNIQYF. The CDR3, as DNA: TGCAGCGTGAGGGACGGCTCAGGAGCCAAAAACATTCAGTACTTC. This sequence joins TRBV29-1 and TRBJ2-4; tentatively, D is TRBD1 or TRBD2 (5 bases each). The CDR3 has 15 residues. Trimming stripped 6 bases from V and 0 bases from J, with 15 bases between. Germline V lookup: CDR1 SQVTM, CDR2 ANQGSEA. Looking up the rest from reference TRBV29-1 and TRBJ2-4 gives the full variable domain: SAVISQKPSRDICQRGTSLTIQCQVDSQVTMMFWYRQQPGQSLTLIATANQGSEATYESGFVIDKFPISRPNLTFSTLTVSNMSPEDSSIYLCSVRDGSGAKNIQYFGAGTRLSVL.

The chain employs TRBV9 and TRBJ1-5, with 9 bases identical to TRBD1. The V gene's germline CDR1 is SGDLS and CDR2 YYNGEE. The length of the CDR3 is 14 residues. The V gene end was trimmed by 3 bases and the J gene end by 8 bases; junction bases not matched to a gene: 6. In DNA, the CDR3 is TGTGCCAGCAGCGCCGGGACAGGGAAAGAGCCCCAGCATTTT. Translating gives CASSAGTGKEPQHF.

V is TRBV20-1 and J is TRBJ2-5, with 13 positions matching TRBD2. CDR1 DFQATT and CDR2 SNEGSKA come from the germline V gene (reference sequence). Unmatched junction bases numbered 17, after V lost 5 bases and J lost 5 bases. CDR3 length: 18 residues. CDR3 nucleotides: TGCAGTGCTCCAACAGGACTAGCGGGAGATGGCGTAGGGGAGACCCAGTACTTC. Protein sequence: CSAPTGLAGDGVGETQYF.

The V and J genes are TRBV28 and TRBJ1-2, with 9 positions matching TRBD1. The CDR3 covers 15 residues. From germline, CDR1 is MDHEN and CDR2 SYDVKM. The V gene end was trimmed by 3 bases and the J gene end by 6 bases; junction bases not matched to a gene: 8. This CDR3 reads CASSFQTGQGNGYTF. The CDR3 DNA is TGTGCCAGCAGTTTCCAGACCGGACAGGGGAATGGCTACACCTTC.